These T cell receptor beta chains were read from a single sample in a study of OX40 agonist ivuxolimab in advanced cancers. The table came from immunoSEQ multiplex PCR; TCRdb's copy has only in-frame clones and leaves some out. Here the sample spans 35,000 to 50,000 clones, roughly 90% being singletons. The sequencing used CD4+ or CD8+ T cells sorted from blood, collected in a trial of the OX40 agonist ivuxolimab. Receptor source: an adult with an advanced solid tumor such as melanoma, head and neck, liver or kidney cancer. The CDR3 runs from the conserved cysteine through the conserved F or W. The D gene is left open where the match is weak. Rows give clone size only sometimes, using once, few, many, or a class for an expanded clone.

v_gene	j_gene	d_gene	abundance	CDR3nt	CDR3aa
TRBV9	TRBJ1-4	-	-	TGTGCCAGCAGCGTAGATGTAGGGGCAGGGTCTAATGAAAAACTGTTTTTT	CASSVDVGAGSNEKLFF
TRBV6-1	TRBJ1-1	-	-	TGTGCCAGCAGTGACCTACAGGGTCCCGCGCTCATGAACACTGAAGCTTTCTTT	CASSDLQGPALMNTEAFF
TRBV2	TRBJ1-2	-	-	TGTGCCAGCAGCCTGGGACAACGGGGCTACACCTTC	CASSLGQRGYTF
TRBV6-1	TRBJ2-1	TRBD2	-	TGTGCCAGCAGTGAATGGGGGGAGGGGTTCTTC	CASSEWGEGFF
TRBV4-3	TRBJ1-3	-	-	TGCGCCAGCAGCCCCGACAGCTCTGGAAACACCATATATTTT	CASSPDSSGNTIYF
TRBV2	TRBJ2-7	TRBD1	-	TGTGCCAGCAGTCGGGGACAGGGGCCCCTCCACGAGCAGTACTTC	CASSRGQGPLHEQYF
TRBV6-1	TRBJ1-1	-	-	TGTGCCAGCAGTCCCCAAGTCGGGGGGGAAACGGCTTTCTTT	CASSPQVGGETAFF
TRBV29-1	TRBJ2-3	TRBD2	-	TGCAGCGCCCCGACTAGCGGGGGGGCCGAGGGCACAGATACGCAGTATTTT	CSAPTSGGAEGTDTQYF
TRBV9	TRBJ2-7	-	once	TGTGCCAGCAGCCCGGGGACATTCAGCTACGAGCAGTACTTC	CASSPGTFSYEQYF
TRBV19	TRBJ1-2	-	-	TGTGCCAGTAGCCCCCCGGGGCTATCTCAAAGCTACACCTTC	CASSPPGLSQSYTF
TRBV2	TRBJ2-3	-	-	TGTGCCAGCAGCTCATCTCCTGATACGCAGTATTTT	CASSSSPDTQYF
TRBV29-1	TRBJ1-1	-	-	TGCAGCGTCCCTCCGGGAACGAACACTGAAGCTTTCTTT	CSVPPGTNTEAFF
TRBV9	TRBJ2-3	-	-	TGTGCCAGCAGCCCCCGAGGGGGTGGGGGGGCCTCAGATACGCAGTATTTT	CASSPRGGGGASDTQYF
TRBV18	TRBJ1-4	TRBD1	-	TGTGCCAGCTCACCACCCACAGGGGGCGGTAATGAAAAACTGTTTTTT	CASSPPTGGGNEKLFF
TRBV29-1	TRBJ2-7	-	-	TGCAGCGTTGGTGGCAGGGTCTCCTACGAGCAGTACTTC	CSVGGRVSYEQYF
TRBV5-1	TRBJ2-3	-	-	TGCGCCAGCTCGAAGACTAGTGGGGGGAGCACAGATACGCAGTATTTT	CASSKTSGGSTDTQYF
TRBV30	TRBJ1-4	-	-	TGTGCCTGGAGGTTAGGGGGGCTGACTAATGAAAAACTGTTTTTT	CAWRLGGLTNEKLFF